This T cell receptor (beta chain) was identified in a study of kidney transplant recipient with SARS-CoV-2 infection. In regard to this clonotype: A read error is possible here, since a much larger clone lies one base away.

Germline loops: CDR1 SGHVS, CDR2 FNYEAQ. This CDR3 is 17 amino acids long. TCRdb called the reads again in MiXCR, with one record for every CDR3 protein. The sample includes 200,000 to 300,000 distinct CDR3 sequences, 29% seen only once; the top ten take roughly 7%. The receptor was isolated from a male patient between 25 and 39 years old who had COVID-19 and was a kidney transplant recipient. Some T cells may have originated in the graft donor. V gene TRBV7-6 combines with J gene TRBJ1-2, with D unclear. The sequencing here drew on a blood sample, taken at baseline and on roughly day 120 from a kidney transplant recipient. For the CDR3, the DNA is TGTGCCAGCAGCGCCATGCATGAATCTCGAAAGACCTATAGCTACACCTTC. Protein product: CASSAMHESRKTYSYTF. Looking up the rest from reference TRBV7-6 and TRBJ1-2 gives the full variable domain: GAGVSQSPRYKVTKRGQDVALRCDPISGHVSLYWYRQALGQGPEFLTYFNYEAQQDKSGLPNDRFSAERPEGSISTLTIQRTEQRDSAMYRCASSAMHESRKTYSYTFGSGTRLTVV.